The 24 T cell receptor beta chains given below trace back to one sample, sequenced in a study of cytomegalovirus exposure and HLA in healthy donors. Amplification used 60 Vbeta primers and 13 Jbeta primers. Clones were sequenced by immunoSEQ multiplex PCR, and TCRdb holds only the in-frame ones, with some missing. This table holds roughly 150,000 clones, 82% found once. Sequencing was performed on PBMCs. Receptors were obtained from a male donor in good health and CMV-seronegative.

The chain employs TRBV6-1 and TRBJ1-1, with 7 positions matching TRBD1. V gave up 5 bases and J gave up 8 bases; unmatched junction bases: 2. Germline values: CDR1 MNHNS, CDR2 SASEGT. The CDR3 is made up of 11 amino acids. CDR3 sequence: CASSWDREAFF. Written as DNA, the CDR3 is TGTGCCAGCAGTTGGGACAGAGAAGCTTTCTTT.

The chain couples TRBV30 to TRBJ1-4, with D maybe TRBD1 (6 bases). The CDR3 has 14 amino acids. Germline CDR1 GTSNPN, CDR2 SVGIG (reference sequence). V lost 6 bases and J 1 base, leaving 12 bases between the germline ends. In nucleotides, the CDR3 is TGTGCCTGTAATAAAGGGGGAACTAATGAAAAACTGTTTTTT. Amino acid sequence: CACNKGGTNEKLFF.

The rearrangement links TRBV5-1 to TRBJ2-2, with D maybe TRBD1 (6 bases). The CDR3 spans 15 residues. Germline V gene data show CDR1 as SGHRS and CDR2 as YFSETQ. Trimming took off 6 bases at V and 6 bases at J, with 18 bases between the two ends. The CDR3 DNA sequence: TGCGCCAGCAAGTTCCGGACAGCCCCCTCCGGGGAGCTGTTTTTT. This encodes CASKFRTAPSGELFF. Full variable domain (rest looked up from reference TRBV5-1 and TRBJ2-2): KAGVTQTPRYLIKTRGQQVTLSCSPISGHRSVSWYQQTPGQGLQFLFEYFSETQRNKGNFPGRFSGRQFSNSRSEMNVSTLELGDSALYLCASKFRTAPSGELFFGEGSRLTVL.

The V gene is TRBV19, the J gene TRBJ2-1, with D tentatively TRBD2 (6 bases). This CDR3 contains 16 residues. Germline V gene lookup returns CDR1 LNHDA and CDR2 SQIVND (reference sequence). V gave up 6 bases and J gave up 8 bases, with 23 bases separating them. CDR3 coding DNA: TGTGCCAGTAGCCCAGGTCCCGGGAGTAGTCGCGATGAGCAGTTCTTC. Amino acid sequence: CASSPGPGSSRDEQFF.

The chain is built from TRBV7-9 and TRBJ2-1, with TRBD1 identical over 8 bases. The CDR3 sequence is 15 residues long. The germline V gene encodes CDR1 SEHNR and CDR2 FQNEAQ (reference sequence). V was clipped by 5 bases and J by 2 bases; unmatched bases: 5. This CDR3 reads CASSPQGAAYNEQFF. The CDR3 region has the DNA TGTGCCAGCAGCCCTCAGGGGGCCGCCTACAATGAGCAGTTCTTC.

This chain links TRBV5-6 with TRBJ2-5; D ambiguous. Germline values: CDR1 SGHDT, CDR2 YYEEEE. Between the trimmed V and J ends, which lost 3 bases and 9 bases, there was a span of 18 bases. The CDR3 runs to 14 residues. This chain's CDR3 is CASSSRSLARAQYF. CDR3 nucleotide sequence: TGTGCCAGCAGCTCTCGCTCCTTGGCACGGGCCCAGTACTTC.

J is TRBJ1-4 and V is TRBV28, with 7 bases identical to TRBD1. Germline V CDR1 and CDR2: MDHEN, SYDVKM. V shed 5 bases, J shed 6 bases, and the junction held 6 bases outside the gene matches. The CDR3 loop spans 14 amino acids. The CDR3 DNA follows: TGTGCCAGCAGTCGGTCAGGGGGTGATGAAAAACTGTTTTTT. This gives the protein CASSRSGGDEKLFF. Variable domain in full (rest from reference TRBV28 and TRBJ1-4): DVKVTQSSRYLVKRTGEKVFLECVQDMDHENMFWYRQDPGLGLRLIYFSYDVKMKEKGDIPEGYSVSREKKERFSLILESASTNQTSMYLCASSRSGGDEKLFFGSGTQLSVL.

V gene TRBV2 combines with J gene TRBJ2-5; D is perhaps TRBD2 (7 bases). Germline CDR1 and CDR2: SNHLY and FYNNEI. Trimming took off 5 bases at V and 5 bases at J, with 15 bases between the two ends. The CDR3 extends over 14 amino acids. CDR3 region: CASSQGGVRETQYF. CDR3 DNA: TGTGCCAGCAGTCAAGGGGGGGTCCGGGAGACCCAGTACTTC.

The rearrangement joins TRBV7-9 to TRBJ1-3; D uncertain. Trimming cost V 7 bases and J 0 bases, with 16 bases left between them. From germline, CDR1 is SEHNR and CDR2 FQNEAQ (reference sequence). The CDR3 runs 16 residues. In DNA, the CDR3 is TGTGCCAGCATTCCGAAGAGGCGGCTCTCTGGAAACACCATATATTTT. Its translation: CASIPKRRLSGNTIYF.

Points on this clone: The same CDR3 arises from other DNA sequences in this sample as well. CDR3 sequence reads: CASSVGLAGAETQYF. CDR3 DNA: TGTGCCAGCAGCGTAGGACTAGCGGGAGCAGAGACCCAGTACTTC. The chain has TRBV9 and TRBJ2-5, with 12 bases fitting TRBD2. The V segment lost 0 bases and the J segment 4 bases; nucleotides outside the gene matches: 1. Germline CDR1 is SGDLS and CDR2 is YYNGEE. The CDR3 runs to 15 residues.

This chain links TRBV14 with TRBJ1-1, with TRBD1 as a possible D gene (5 bases). The CDR3 totals 15 residues. CDR1 and CDR2 from the germline V gene are SGHDN and FVKESK. V lost 1 base to trimming and J lost 5 bases, with 14 bases between them. CDR3 DNA: TGTGCCAGCAGCCAAGTTTCAGGGTTGCAAACTGAAGCTTTCTTT. Residues: CASSQVSGLQTEAFF.

To note about this clone: The sample holds other DNA sequences that translate to the same CDR3. The rearrangement joins TRBV5-1 to TRBJ2-7; TRBD1 aligns across 9 bases. This CDR3 has 14 amino acids. V was clipped by 0 bases and J by 7 bases; unmatched bases: 5. Germline V lookup: CDR1 SGHRS, CDR2 YFSETQ. Here the CDR3 DNA reads TGCGCCAGCAGCTTGGGGACAGGGGTGGGAGAGCAGTACTTC. Encoded protein: CASSLGTGVGEQYF.

The count of this clone is one. J is TRBJ2-1 and V is TRBV11-2, with D uncertain. Trimming took off 0 bases at V and 6 bases at J, with 6 bases between the two ends. The CDR3 is made up of 13 amino acids. Germline CDR1 and CDR2: SGHAT and FQNNGV. Here the CDR3 DNA reads TGTGCCAGCAGCTTAGAGGTGAGCAATGAGCAGTTCTTC. This codes for CASSLEVSNEQFF.

V usage is TRBV19 and J usage is TRBJ1-5; no definite D call. V lost 5 bases and J 4 bases, leaving 6 bases between the germline ends. The CDR3 length is 12 residues. From germline, CDR1 is LNHDA and CDR2 SQIVND (reference sequence). DNA for the CDR3: TGTGCCAGTAGTGAGGGTAATCAGCCCCAGCATTTT. Translated, it gives CASSEGNQPQHF.

The chain joins TRBV7-3 to TRBJ2-3; 12 bases map to TRBD1. The CDR3 spans 18 residues. Germline V gives CDR1 SGHTA, CDR2 FQGTGA. The V and J ends lost 2 bases and 6 bases, in that order; junction bases with no gene match: 12. This chain's CDR3 is CASSLWGQGAPLGDTQYF. The CDR3 DNA is TGTGCCAGCAGCTTATGGGGACAGGGGGCCCCCTTAGGGGATACGCAGTATTTT.

This sequence joins TRBV30 and TRBJ1-6; possibly TRBD1 for D (6 bases). Trimming took 3 bases from V and 10 from J, leaving 16 bases between them. The germline gives CDR1 GTSNPN, CDR2 SVGIG (reference sequence). The CDR3 runs 14 residues. CDR3 sequence: CAWSRQQGNSPLHF. CDR3 nucleotide sequence: TGTGCCTGGAGCCGTCAACAGGGTAACTCACCCCTCCACTTT.

V and J are TRBV5-1 and TRBJ2-7; the match to TRBD1 covers 9 bases. V shed 7 bases, J shed 6 bases, and the junction held 17 bases outside the gene matches. Germline CDR1 SGHRS, CDR2 YFSETQ. The length of the CDR3 is 16 residues. The CDR3 DNA sequence: TGCGCCAGCCGCCGATTTTACCGGGACAGGGTTTCCGAGCAGTACTTC. Protein product: CASRRFYRDRVSEQYF.

V is TRBV7-9 and J is TRBJ1-2; 7 positions match TRBD1. The CDR3 loop spans 14 amino acids. Germline V lookup: CDR1 SEHNR, CDR2 FQNEAQ (reference sequence). V dropped 8 bases and J dropped 0; count of bases not matched to a gene: 6. CDR3 bases: TGTGCCAGCTCGCCCGGGACAGCTAACTATGGCTACACCTTC. It encodes CASSPGTANYGYTF.

This clone was detected only a few times. This chain uses TRBV6-1 with TRBJ2-5; TRBD2 agrees at 16 bases. Germline V gives CDR1 MNHNS, CDR2 SASEGT. This CDR3 comprises 15 residues. Losses at the gene ends were 8 bases for V and 3 bases for J; bases not matched to a gene: 3. CDR3 protein: CASEGLAGGEETQYF. The CDR3 DNA follows: TGTGCCAGCGAGGGACTAGCGGGAGGGGAAGAGACCCAGTACTTC.

The V gene is TRBV11-2, the J gene TRBJ1-1; D gene uncertain. Germline V gene lookup returns CDR1 SGHAT and CDR2 FQNNGV. This CDR3 has 13 amino acids. V was shortened by 3 bases and J by 5 bases, with 10 bases between the two germline ends. The CDR3 region is CASSLSIVTEAFF. CDR3 nucleotides: TGTGCCAGCAGCTTGAGTATTGTTACTGAAGCTTTCTTT.

The rearrangement uses TRBV11-3 and TRBJ1-4; the D gene is possibly TRBD1 (5 bases). Germline CDR1 reads SGHNT; CDR2 reads YENEEA. Trimming pared 2 bases from V and 2 bases from J, leaving 9 bases between. The CDR3 sequence is 15 residues long. CDR3: CASSLLQGTNEKLFF. The CDR3 region has the DNA TGTGCCAGCAGCTTACTTCAGGGTACTAATGAAAAACTGTTTTTT.

The V gene is TRBV18, the J gene TRBJ2-5; D call uncertain. V was pared by 3 bases and J by 0 bases, with 8 bases between. From germline, CDR1 is KGHSH and CDR2 LQKENI. The CDR3 totals 14 residues. The CDR3 DNA is TGTGCCAGCTCACCTACAGAGTACCAAGAGACCCAGTACTTC. It encodes CASSPTEYQETQYF.

This chain connects TRBV11-2 to TRBJ2-1; 12 bases are a match to TRBD2. Germline V gives CDR1 SGHAT, CDR2 FQNNGV. CDR3 length: 17 residues. V lost 2 bases, J lost 7 bases, and 9 bases stayed unmatched. The CDR3 protein is CASSLRPSSGRANEQFF. In DNA form, the CDR3 reads TGTGCCAGCAGCTTAAGACCCTCTAGCGGGAGGGCGAATGAGCAGTTCTTC.

This clone showed up just a few times. V and J are TRBV7-6 and TRBJ2-3, with TRBD1 identical over 7 bases. J lost 0 bases, V lost 4 bases, and 13 bases had no gene match. CDR3 length: 18 amino acids. Germline V lookup: CDR1 SGHVS, CDR2 FNYEAQ. CDR3 protein: CASSWGQPSPTSTDTQYF. The CDR3 nucleotides are TGTGCCAGCAGCTGGGGACAGCCCTCGCCGACTAGCACAGATACGCAGTATTTT. Together with reference TRBV7-6 and TRBJ2-3, the CDR3 gives the full variable domain: GAGVSQSPRYKVTKRGQDVALRCDPISGHVSLYWYRQALGQGPEFLTYFNYEAQQDKSGLPNDRFSAERPEGSISTLTIQRTEQRDSAMYRCASSWGQPSPTSTDTQYFGPGTRLTVL.